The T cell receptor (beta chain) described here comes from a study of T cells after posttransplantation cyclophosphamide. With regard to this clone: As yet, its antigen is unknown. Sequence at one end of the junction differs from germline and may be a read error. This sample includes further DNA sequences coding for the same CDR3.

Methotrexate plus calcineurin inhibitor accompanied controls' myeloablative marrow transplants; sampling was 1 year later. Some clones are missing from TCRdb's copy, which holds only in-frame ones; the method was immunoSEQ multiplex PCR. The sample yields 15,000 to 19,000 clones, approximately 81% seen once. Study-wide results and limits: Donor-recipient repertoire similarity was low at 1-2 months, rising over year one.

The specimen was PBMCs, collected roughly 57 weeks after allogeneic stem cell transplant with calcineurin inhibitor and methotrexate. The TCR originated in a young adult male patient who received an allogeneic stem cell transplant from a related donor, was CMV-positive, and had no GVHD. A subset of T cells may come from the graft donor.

The CDR3 spells CASSESWTGWYEQYF. CDR3 sequence (DNA): TGTGCCAGTAGTGAATCTTGGACAGGGTGGTACGAGCAGTACTTC. The genes are TRBV2 and TRBJ2-7, with 8 bases identical to TRBD1. Germline V gene sequence: CDR1 SNHLY, CDR2 FYNNEI. This CDR3 comprises 15 residues.